Presented here are 2 T cell receptor beta chains from one specimen sequenced in a study of cytomegalovirus exposure and HLA in healthy donors. The study ran its PCR with 60 Vbeta and 13 Jbeta primers. Clones were sequenced by immunoSEQ multiplex PCR, and TCRdb holds only the in-frame ones, with some missing. The sample contains under 200,000 clones, 75% to 90% of which appear only once. What was sequenced was PBMCs. The receptors shown here come from a man aged 25 to 40 in good health and CMV-seronegative.

This clone has only a few counts. The chain joins TRBV7-3 to TRBJ2-1; 14 nucleotides line up with TRBD2. CDR1 and CDR2 from the germline V gene are SGHTA and FQGTGA. This CDR3 region has 21 residues. V was pared by 5 bases and J by 10 bases, with 25 bases of the junction left unmatched. The CDR3, as DNA: TGTGCCAGCAGCCAGCCGTCCGGGACTAGCGGGAGAGGGCCTATACACGGGGAGCAGTTCTTC. This encodes CASSQPSGTSGRGPIHGEQFF.

In this sample, this clone turned up once. This sequence joins TRBV9 and TRBJ1-4, with D maybe TRBD1 (5 bases). The germline CDR1 and CDR2 sequences are SGDLS and YYNGEE. This CDR3 has 15 residues. V dropped 0 bases and J dropped 8 bases, with 14 bases sitting between them. The CDR3 DNA is TGTGCCAGCAGCGTAGCTGGGGGGTCTGGGGAAAAACTGTTTTTT. Amino acids: CASSVAGGSGEKLFF. The whole variable domain, remainder taken from reference TRBV9 and TRBJ1-4, is DSGVTQTPKHLITATGQRVTLRCSPRSGDLSVYWYQQSLDQGLQFLIQYYNGEERAKGNILERFSAQQFPDLHSELNLSSLELGDSALYFCASSVAGGSGEKLFFGSGTQLSVL.